A selection of T cell receptor beta chains follows, all from one sample in a study of TIL therapy for anti-PD-1-resistant metastatic lung cancer. Clones were sequenced by immunoSEQ multiplex PCR, and TCRdb holds only the in-frame ones, with some missing. The table includes 10,000 to 12,000 clones, around 54% detected once. The material was tumor tissue, obtained at baseline. These receptors were collected from a person aged 25-85 years with non-small cell lung cancer. CDR3s include the opening cysteine and the closing phenylalanine or tryptophan. Fields, in order: D gene, J gene, clone size, CDR3 length, V gene, CDR3 protein, CDR3 DNA. A D gene is named only where the DNA matches it firmly. Clone size is stated in some rows and not others, as once, few, many or a class when expanded.

d_gene: NA; j_gene: TRBJ1-1; abundance: NA; len: 13; v_gene: TRBV7-9; CDR3aa: CASSLGGVPEAFF; CDR3nt: TGTGCCAGCAGCTTAGGCGGGGTTCCTGAAGCTTTCTTT
d_gene: NA; j_gene: TRBJ1-6; abundance: NA; len: 15; v_gene: TRBV18; CDR3aa: CASSPTQTRDSPLHF; CDR3nt: TGTGCCAGCTCCCCAACCCAGACTCGGGATTCACCCCTCCACTTT
d_gene: NA; j_gene: TRBJ1-5; abundance: NA; len: 14; v_gene: TRBV6-1; CDR3aa: CASVQGQSNQPQHF; CDR3nt: TGTGCCAGTGTCCAGGGACAAAGCAATCAGCCCCAGCATTTT
d_gene: NA; j_gene: TRBJ2-1; abundance: few; len: 11; v_gene: TRBV19; CDR3aa: CASSRNNEQFF; CDR3nt: TGTGCCAGTAGTAGGAACAATGAGCAGTTCTTC
d_gene: NA; j_gene: TRBJ1-2; abundance: few; len: 13; v_gene: TRBV7-9; CDR3aa: CASSLETGFGYTF; CDR3nt: TGTGCCAGCAGCTTAGAGACAGGCTTTGGCTACACCTTC
d_gene: NA; j_gene: TRBJ2-1; abundance: few; len: 14; v_gene: TRBV5-1; CDR3aa: CASSLANIVNEQFF; CDR3nt: TGCGCCAGCAGCTTGGCCAACATAGTCAATGAGCAGTTCTTC
d_gene: TRBD1; j_gene: TRBJ1-5; abundance: few; len: 15; v_gene: TRBV4-2; CDR3aa: CASSEGTARLQPQHF; CDR3nt: TGTGCCAGCAGCGAAGGGACAGCGCGGCTACAGCCCCAGCATTTT
d_gene: NA; j_gene: TRBJ2-2; abundance: few; len: 13; v_gene: TRBV2; CDR3aa: CASSESGIGELFF; CDR3nt: TGTGCCAGCAGTGAAAGTGGTATCGGGGAGCTGTTTTTT
d_gene: TRBD1; j_gene: TRBJ2-5; abundance: NA; len: 13; v_gene: TRBV7-9; CDR3aa: CASSLAGQSGEYF; CDR3nt: TGTGCCAGCAGCTTAGCGGGACAGTCAGGCGAGTACTTC
d_gene: TRBD1; j_gene: TRBJ2-7; abundance: few; len: 15; v_gene: TRBV6-5; CDR3aa: CASRRPGQGWYEQYF; CDR3nt: TGTGCCAGCAGACGACCGGGACAGGGGTGGTACGAGCAGTACTTC
d_gene: TRBD1; j_gene: TRBJ1-1; abundance: few; len: 13; v_gene: TRBV29-1; CDR3aa: CSVSRTGSTEAFF; CDR3nt: TGCAGCGTCTCCAGGACAGGGAGTACTGAAGCTTTCTTT
d_gene: TRBD2; j_gene: TRBJ2-3; abundance: NA; len: 15; v_gene: TRBV19; CDR3aa: CASGRRAGDTDTQYF; CDR3nt: TGTGCCAGTGGGAGAAGAGCGGGGGACACAGATACGCAGTATTTT
d_gene: TRBD1; j_gene: TRBJ1-5; abundance: once; len: 14; v_gene: TRBV10-2; CDR3aa: CASSVQGFDQPQHF; CDR3nt: TGCGCCAGCAGCGTACAGGGGTTCGATCAGCCCCAGCATTTT
d_gene: NA; j_gene: TRBJ2-1; abundance: once; len: 15; v_gene: TRBV6-5; CDR3aa: CASSYSMTPYNEQFF; CDR3nt: TGTGCCAGCAGTTACTCGATGACCCCTTACAATGAGCAGTTCTTC
d_gene: TRBD1; j_gene: TRBJ1-2; abundance: NA; len: 14; v_gene: TRBV15; CDR3aa: CATSPGQVDYGYTF; CDR3nt: TGTGCCACCAGCCCAGGACAGGTCGACTATGGCTACACCTTC
d_gene: TRBD1; j_gene: TRBJ2-7; abundance: NA; len: 15; v_gene: TRBV6-1; CDR3aa: CASSVDPGQVYEQYF; CDR3nt: TGTGCCAGCAGTGTTGATCCGGGACAGGTCTACGAGCAGTACTTC
d_gene: NA; j_gene: TRBJ1-2; abundance: NA; len: 11; v_gene: TRBV29-1; CDR3aa: CSVFTARGYTF; CDR3nt: TGCAGCGTTTTTACGGCCCGGGGCTACACCTTC
d_gene: NA; j_gene: TRBJ2-3; abundance: NA; len: 11; v_gene: TRBV20-1; CDR3aa: CSGASTDTQYF; CDR3nt: TGCAGCGGGGCTAGCACAGATACGCAGTATTTT
d_gene: NA; j_gene: TRBJ2-5; abundance: few; len: 15; v_gene: TRBV11-3; CDR3aa: CASSLGGHNEETQYF; CDR3nt: TGTGCCAGCAGCTTGGGGGGACACAATGAAGAGACCCAGTACTTC
d_gene: NA; j_gene: TRBJ2-1; abundance: NA; len: 14; v_gene: TRBV6-6; CDR3aa: CASSYEHLGGEQFF; CDR3nt: TGTGCCAGCAGTTACGAACACCTCGGGGGCGAGCAGTTCTTC
d_gene: NA; j_gene: TRBJ2-1; abundance: NA; len: 14; v_gene: TRBV7-3; CDR3aa: CASSAFGGTSEQFF; CDR3nt: TGTGCCAGCAGCGCTTTCGGAGGGACCAGCGAGCAGTTCTTC
d_gene: NA; j_gene: TRBJ2-1; abundance: NA; len: 13; v_gene: TRBV7-6; CDR3aa: CASSPDPYNEQFF; CDR3nt: TGTGCCAGCAGCCCGGACCCTTACAATGAGCAGTTCTTC
d_gene: TRBD1; j_gene: TRBJ2-3; abundance: few; len: 15; v_gene: TRBV5-1; CDR3aa: CASSFDRGISDTQYF; CDR3nt: TGCGCCAGCAGCTTTGACAGGGGAATTTCGGATACGCAGTATTTT
d_gene: NA; j_gene: TRBJ1-2; abundance: NA; len: 16; v_gene: TRBV28; CDR3aa: CASRTPGGRGAHGYTF; CDR3nt: TGTGCCAGCAGGACACCAGGTGGGAGGGGCGCCCATGGCTACACCTTC
d_gene: NA; j_gene: TRBJ1-1; abundance: few; len: 11; v_gene: TRBV29-1; CDR3aa: CSGEYGAEAFF; CDR3nt: TGCAGCGGGGAGTACGGGGCTGAAGCTTTCTTT
d_gene: NA; j_gene: TRBJ2-2; abundance: few; len: 12; v_gene: TRBV11-3; CDR3aa: CASVLNTGELFF; CDR3nt: TGTGCCAGCGTTCTTAACACCGGGGAGCTGTTTTTT
d_gene: NA; j_gene: TRBJ2-7; abundance: few; len: 12; v_gene: TRBV2; CDR3aa: CASTSQGNEQYF; CDR3nt: TGTGCCAGCACAAGCCAGGGAAACGAGCAGTACTTC
d_gene: NA; j_gene: TRBJ2-1; abundance: NA; len: 16; v_gene: TRBV7-3; CDR3aa: CASSLEGGIPYNEQFF; CDR3nt: TGTGCCAGCAGCTTAGAGGGCGGGATCCCCTACAATGAGCAGTTCTTC
d_gene: NA; j_gene: TRBJ1-5; abundance: few; len: 13; v_gene: TRBV19; CDR3aa: CASSILPNQPQHF; CDR3nt: TGTGCCAGTAGTATCCTACCCAATCAGCCCCAGCATTTT
d_gene: TRBD1; j_gene: TRBJ2-2; abundance: NA; len: 14; v_gene: TRBV18; CDR3aa: CASSPGQGHGELFF; CDR3nt: TGTGCCAGCTCACCGGGACAGGGCCACGGGGAGCTGTTTTTT
d_gene: TRBD1; j_gene: TRBJ2-7; abundance: large; len: 13; v_gene: TRBV7-8; CDR3aa: CASSEGQAYEQYF; CDR3nt: TGTGCCAGCAGCGAGGGACAGGCCTACGAGCAGTACTTC
d_gene: NA; j_gene: TRBJ2-5; abundance: NA; len: 10; v_gene: TRBV18; CDR3aa: CASSQETQYF; CDR3nt: TGTGCCAGCTCCCAAGAGACCCAGTACTTC
d_gene: TRBD1; j_gene: TRBJ2-2; abundance: NA; len: 14; v_gene: TRBV6-5; CDR3aa: CASRRDRQTGELFF; CDR3nt: TGTGCCAGCAGAAGGGACAGGCAGACCGGGGAGCTGTTTTTT
d_gene: NA; j_gene: TRBJ2-3; abundance: few; len: 14; v_gene: TRBV11-3; CDR3aa: CASSSDTTADTQYF; CDR3nt: TGTGCCAGCAGCTCAGACACCACGGCAGATACGCAGTATTTT
d_gene: NA; j_gene: TRBJ2-3; abundance: NA; len: 12; v_gene: TRBV6-5; CDR3aa: CASRGTTDTQYF; CDR3nt: TGTGCCAGCCGGGGGACCACAGATACGCAGTATTTT
d_gene: NA; j_gene: TRBJ2-7; abundance: NA; len: 16; v_gene: TRBV7-9; CDR3aa: CASSLGGPLDGYEQYF; CDR3nt: TGTGCCAGCAGCTTAGGAGGGCCCCTCGATGGTTACGAGCAGTACTTC
d_gene: NA; j_gene: TRBJ2-7; abundance: few; len: 10; v_gene: TRBV20-1; CDR3aa: CSARIGNQYF; CDR3nt: TGCAGTGCTAGGATTGGGAATCAGTACTTC
d_gene: TRBD2; j_gene: TRBJ2-3; abundance: NA; len: 14; v_gene: TRBV6-5; CDR3aa: CASSLGLPTDTQYF; CDR3nt: TGTGCCAGCAGCTTGGGACTACCAACAGATACGCAGTATTTT
d_gene: NA; j_gene: TRBJ2-5; abundance: few; len: 14; v_gene: TRBV15; CDR3aa: CATSRAGYQETQYF; CDR3nt: TGTGCCACCAGCAGAGCCGGGTACCAAGAGACCCAGTACTTC
d_gene: NA; j_gene: TRBJ2-1; abundance: few; len: 14; v_gene: TRBV18; CDR3aa: CASSPGGFWDEQFF; CDR3nt: TGTGCCAGCTCACCAGGAGGGTTCTGGGATGAGCAGTTCTTC
d_gene: TRBD2; j_gene: TRBJ2-5; abundance: NA; len: 16; v_gene: TRBV7-2; CDR3aa: CASSLTSGGVPETQYF; CDR3nt: TGTGCCAGCAGCTTGACTAGCGGGGGGGTCCCAGAGACCCAGTACTTC